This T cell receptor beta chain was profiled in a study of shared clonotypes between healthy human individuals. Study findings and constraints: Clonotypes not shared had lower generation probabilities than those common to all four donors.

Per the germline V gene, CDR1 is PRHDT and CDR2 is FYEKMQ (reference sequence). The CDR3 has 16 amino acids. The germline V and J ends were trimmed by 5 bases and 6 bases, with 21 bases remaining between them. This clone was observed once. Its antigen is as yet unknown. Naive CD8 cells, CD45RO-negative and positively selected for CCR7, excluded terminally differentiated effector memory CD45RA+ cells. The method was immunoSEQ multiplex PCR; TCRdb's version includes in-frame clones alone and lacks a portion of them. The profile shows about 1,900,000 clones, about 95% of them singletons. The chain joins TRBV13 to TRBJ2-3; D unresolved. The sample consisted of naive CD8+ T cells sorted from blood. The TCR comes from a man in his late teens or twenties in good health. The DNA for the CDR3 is TGTGCCAGCAGCCCGAGCCTTTCTCTCCCTGGGGATACGCAGTATTTT. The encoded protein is CASSPSLSLPGDTQYF. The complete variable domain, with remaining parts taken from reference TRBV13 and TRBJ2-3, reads AAGVIQSPRHLIKEKRETATLKCYPIPRHDTVYWYQQGPGQDPQFLISFYEKMQSDKGSIPDRFSAQQFSDYHSELNMSSLELGDSALYFCASSPSLSLPGDTQYFGPGTRLTVL.